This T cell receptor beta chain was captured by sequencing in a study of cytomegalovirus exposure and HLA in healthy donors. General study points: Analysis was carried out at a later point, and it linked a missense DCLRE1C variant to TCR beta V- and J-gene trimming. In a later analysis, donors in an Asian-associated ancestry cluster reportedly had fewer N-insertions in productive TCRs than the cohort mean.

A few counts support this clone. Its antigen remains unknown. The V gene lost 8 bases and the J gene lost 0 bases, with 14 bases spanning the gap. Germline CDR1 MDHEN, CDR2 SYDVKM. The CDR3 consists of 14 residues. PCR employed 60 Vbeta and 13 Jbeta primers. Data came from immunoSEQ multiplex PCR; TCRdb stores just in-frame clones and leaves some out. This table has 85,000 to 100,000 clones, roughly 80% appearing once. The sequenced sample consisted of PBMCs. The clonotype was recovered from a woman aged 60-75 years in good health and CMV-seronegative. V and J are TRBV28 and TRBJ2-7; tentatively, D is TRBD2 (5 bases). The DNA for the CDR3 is TGTGCCAGCTTTTCCCGGGAAAACTCCTACGAGCAGTACTTC. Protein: CASFSRENSYEQYF.